Listed below are T cell receptor beta chains from one sample, sequenced in a study of OX40 agonist ivuxolimab in advanced cancers. Libraries were prepared by immunoSEQ multiplex PCR; TCRdb keeps only in-frame clonotypes and omits some of them. The repertoire includes over 95,000 clones, about 91% of them detected once, and around 0.31% sits in the top ten. The sequencing here drew on CD4+ or CD8+ T cells sorted from blood, taken in a trial of the OX40 agonist ivuxolimab. The receptor set was obtained from an adult with an advanced solid tumor such as melanoma, head and neck, liver or kidney cancer. Both conserved end residues are part of each CDR3. A D gene is named only where the DNA matches it firmly. Not all rows give a size; the values are once, few, many and, for expanded clones, a class.

.	TRBD1	TRBJ1-2	TRBV19	TGTGCCAGTTTTGGACAGGGGGCTGATGGCTACACCTTC	CASFGQGADGYTF
.	TRBD2	TRBJ2-2	TRBV5-6	TGTGCCAGCAGCTTGGTACTAGCGGGAGGTTACACCGGGGAGCTGTTTTTT	CASSLVLAGGYTGELFF
.	.	TRBJ2-7	TRBV28	TGTGCCAGCAGTTCGGCCGGATACTACGAGCAGTACTTC	CASSSAGYYEQYF
.	TRBD1	TRBJ2-5	TRBV15	TGTGCCACCAGTCTCAGGACAGGGGCCCAAGAGACCCAGTACTTC	CATSLRTGAQETQYF
.	TRBD1	TRBJ1-5	TRBV7-2	TGTGCCAGCAGCCAGAAGGGGGCAGGGGGTCAGCCCCAGCATTTT	CASSQKGAGGQPQHF
.	.	TRBJ2-1	TRBV5-4	TGTGCCAGCTCAAACAGGGAAGGGAACAATGAGCAGTTCTTC	CASSNREGNNEQFF
.	TRBD1	TRBJ2-5	TRBV7-7	TGTGCCAGCAGCTCACGCTCCGGGACAGGCAAAGAGACCCAGTACTTC	CASSSRSGTGKETQYF
few	TRBD1	TRBJ1-1	TRBV6-5	TGTGCCAGCAGTTACCTGGACAGGATGAACACTGAAGCTTTCTTT	CASSYLDRMNTEAFF
.	.	TRBJ1-4	TRBV4-1	TGCGCCAGCAGCCAATGGGGCTTGGAAAAACTGTTTTTT	CASSQWGLEKLFF
.	.	TRBJ2-6	TRBV27	TGTGCCAGCAGGCCTCAGGTGGGGGAGTCTGGGGCCAACGTCCTGACTTTC	CASRPQVGESGANVLTF
.	TRBD2	TRBJ2-2	TRBV11-1	TGTGCCAGCAGCCCGCCGACTAGCGGGTTCACCGGGGAGCTGTTTTTT	CASSPPTSGFTGELFF
.	TRBD2	TRBJ2-5	TRBV9	TGTGCCAGCAGCCCCTCAGCGGGAGCAGAGACCCAGTACTTC	CASSPSAGAETQYF
.	TRBD1	TRBJ2-7	TRBV5-4	TGTGCCAGCAGCTTACAGGGGGCGAAGTACGAGCAGTACTTC	CASSLQGAKYEQYF
.	TRBD1	TRBJ1-2	TRBV6-5	TGTGCCAGCAGAGACAGGGATGGCTACACCTTC	CASRDRDGYTF
few	.	TRBJ2-1	TRBV15	TGTGCCACCAGCAGAGTCGGGCCGGGAAGGAATGAGCAGTTCTTC	CATSRVGPGRNEQFF
.	.	TRBJ1-1	TRBV28	TGTGCCAGCAGTCCTGGTGGGACTTCGAACACTGAAGCTTTCTTT	CASSPGGTSNTEAFF
.	TRBD1	TRBJ2-7	TRBV28	TGTGCCAGCAGTTTAGGGACAGGGCCCTACGAGCAGTACTTC	CASSLGTGPYEQYF
.	.	TRBJ2-2	TRBV5-1	TGCGCCAGCAGCACTAGGGGTGCCGGCACCGGGGAGCTGTTTTTT	CASSTRGAGTGELFF
.	.	TRBJ1-5	TRBV6-4	TGTGCCAGAATGGACAGCGATAGCAATCAGCCCCAGCATTTT	CARMDSDSNQPQHF
.	TRBD2	TRBJ2-7	TRBV27	TGTGCCAGCAGTTCGGGACTAGCGGGGTACGAGCAGTACTTC	CASSSGLAGYEQYF
.	.	TRBJ2-3	TRBV27	TGTGCCAGCAGGGGAACAGGGAGGAGCACAGATACGCAGTATTTT	CASRGTGRSTDTQYF
.	.	TRBJ1-3	TRBV6-4	TGTGCCAGCAGGTGTGAGCGCGAGGGAAACACCATATATTTT	CASRCEREGNTIYF
.	TRBD2	TRBJ2-1	TRBV10-3	TGTGCCATCAGTGAGACGGGACTAGCGGATGAGCAGTTCTTC	CAISETGLADEQFF
once	TRBD2	TRBJ2-1	TRBV11-2	TGTGCCAGCAGGCTAGCGGGAGTAAATGAGCAGTTCTTC	CASRLAGVNEQFF
.	.	TRBJ2-7	TRBV11-2	TGTGCCAGCAGCTTGGCGGGGCGAGGCGAGCAGTACTTC	CASSLAGRGEQYF
few	.	TRBJ1-5	TRBV4-2	TGTGCCAGCAGCAAAAGTGAGGGGAAAGTCATTCAGCCCCAGCATTTT	CASSKSEGKVIQPQHF
.	.	TRBJ2-3	TRBV5-1	TGCGCCAGCAGCTGGACAGAAAGCACAGATACGCAGTATTTT	CASSWTESTDTQYF
.	.	TRBJ1-4	TRBV19	TGTGCCAGTAGTATTTGGGGGGCGTCGGGAAAACTGTTTTTT	CASSIWGASGKLFF
.	.	TRBJ2-7	TRBV2	TGTGCCAGCAAACTAGCCTCAAATACCTACGAGCAGTACTTC	CASKLASNTYEQYF
.	.	TRBJ2-5	TRBV28	TGTGCCAGCAGTTTATGGGGAGGTGATGTGACCCAGTACTTC	CASSLWGGDVTQYF
.	TRBD2	TRBJ2-2	TRBV5-5	TGTGCCAGCAGGTCCACAGCGGGAGGGGCGATGAAGAACACCGGGGAGCTGTTTTTT	CASRSTAGGAMKNTGELFF
.	TRBD1	TRBJ1-3	TRBV14	TGTGCCAGCAGCCAAGAAAGTCGGACAGGTTTGAAACACCATATATTT	CASSQESRTGLKHHIF
.	.	TRBJ2-3	TRBV19	TGTGCCAGCGACAGGACGGGAGCACGCACAGATACGCAGTATTTT	CASDRTGARTDTQYF
.	.	TRBJ1-2	TRBV30	TGTGCCTGGAGTGTTAAGGGAATAGGGTATGGCTACACCTTC	CAWSVKGIGYGYTF
.	.	TRBJ2-3	TRBV7-8	TGTGCCATCCGGAGAGGAAATACGCAGTATTTT	CAIRRGNTQYF
.	.	TRBJ2-3	TRBV7-9	TGTGCCAGCTCACAGGCTACAGATACGCAGTATTTT	CASSQATDTQYF
.	.	TRBJ2-1	TRBV7-3	TGTGCCAGCAGCTTGACCCAGCAGACCTACAATGAGCAGTTCTTC	CASSLTQQTYNEQFF
.	.	TRBJ2-7	TRBV4-2	TGTGCCAGCAGCCAAGAGTACGCAGTAGGGGGGGAGCAGTACTTC	CASSQEYAVGGEQYF
once	TRBD2	TRBJ2-2	TRBV7-2	TGTGCCAGCAGCTCACAACTAGCGGGAGCACAAGGGGAGCTGTTTTTT	CASSSQLAGAQGELFF
.	TRBD2	TRBJ2-1	TRBV11-3	TGTGCCAGCAGCTCCTCGGGAGGGCTAGCGGGAGGGGGCTCCTACAATGAGCAGTTCTTC	CASSSSGGLAGGGSYNEQFF
few	.	TRBJ1-5	TRBV7-9	TGTGCCAGCAGCTTAGATTCAGGATCCCAGCCCCAGCATTTT	CASSLDSGSQPQHF
.	TRBD2	TRBJ2-2	TRBV29-1	TGCAGTGCTGGGGGGGTCGGGGAGCTGTTTTTT	CSAGGVGELFF
.	.	TRBJ2-1	TRBV21-1	TGTGCCAGCAGCAACGAGCAGCCTAGTAGTCACAATGAGCAGTTCTTC	CASSNEQPSSHNEQFF
.	.	TRBJ2-5	TRBV7-2	TGTGCCAGCAGCTACAGTGGAGGGCAAGAGACCCAGTACTTC	CASSYSGGQETQYF
.	.	TRBJ2-7	TRBV4-1	TGCGCCAGTAGCCAGCCGGACAGTCTCTACGAGCAGTACTTC	CASSQPDSLYEQYF
.	TRBD1	TRBJ1-2	TRBV5-1	TGCGCCAGCAGCTTGGGACAGGGGAGTGGCTACACCTTC	CASSLGQGSGYTF
.	.	TRBJ2-7	TRBV5-8	TGTGCCAGCAGCTTGTTCGCAGGGTCCTACGAGCAGTACTTC	CASSLFAGSYEQYF
once	TRBD1	TRBJ1-1	TRBV7-1	TGTGCCAGCAGCTCCGACAGGGGTGGCACTGAAGCTTTCTTT	CASSSDRGGTEAFF
.	TRBD2	TRBJ2-1	TRBV2	TGTGCCAGTACCTCACTAGCGGGAGGTTACAATGAGCAGTTCTTC	CASTSLAGGYNEQFF
.	TRBD2	TRBJ2-2	TRBV19	TGTGCCAGCCGCCTAGCGGAACCCGCGAACACCGGGGAGCTGTTTTTT	CASRLAEPANTGELFF
.	.	TRBJ2-7	TRBV4-3	TGCGCCAGCAGCCAAGGGTGGGGAGGGCAGGGGCACTCCTACGAGCAGTACTTC	CASSQGWGGQGHSYEQYF
.	.	TRBJ2-7	TRBV15	TGTGCCACCAGCACGGACCTAGGCTACGAGCAGTACTTC	CATSTDLGYEQYF
once	.	TRBJ1-5	TRBV5-5	TGTGCCAGCAGCCTTCAACAGGGTAACAATCAGCCCCAGCATTTT	CASSLQQGNNQPQHF
.	.	TRBJ2-7	TRBV7-2	TGTGCCAGCAGCTTAGTTCCTGGGGGGTCCTACGAGCAGTACTTC	CASSLVPGGSYEQYF